The rows below give T cell receptor beta chains drawn from one sample of a study of cytomegalovirus exposure and HLA in healthy donors. Libraries were prepared by immunoSEQ multiplex PCR; TCRdb keeps only in-frame clonotypes and omits some of them. The sample lists around 150,000 clones; roughly 88% were seen once. The sample taken for sequencing was PBMCs. The receptors stem from a middle-aged woman in good health and CMV-seronegative. Both conserved end residues are part of each CDR3. Each record gives: J gene, V gene, clone size, D gene, CDR3 DNA, CDR3 protein. The D gene is left open where the match is weak. Expanded clones are given a class, and other clones once, few, many or no size at all.

TRBJ2-2 | TRBV5-3 | - | TRBD1 | TGTGCCAGAAGCAAGGACAGGGTAGAGAACACCGGGGAGCTGTTTTTT | CARSKDRVENTGELFF
TRBJ2-1 | TRBV6-1 | - | - | TGTGCCAGCATTCTGACGGTCTGGGAGAATGAGCAGTTCTTC | CASILTVWENEQFF
TRBJ1-1 | TRBV5-1 | - | TRBD1 | TGCGCCAGCAGCTTAGACAACAGGGGCATATACACTGAAGCTTTCTTT | CASSLDNRGIYTEAFF
TRBJ2-3 | TRBV25-1 | few | TRBD2 | TGTGCCAGCGGGACTAGCGGAAGCACAGATACGCAGTATTTT | CASGTSGSTDTQYF
TRBJ1-2 | TRBV6-6 | - | TRBD1 | TGTGCCAGCAGTTGGACAGGGGAAAACTATGGCTACACCTTC | CASSWTGENYGYTF
TRBJ2-7 | TRBV6-5 | - | TRBD2 | TGTGCCAGCAGCTACCGGGGGGACTCCTACGAGCAGTACTTC | CASSYRGDSYEQYF
TRBJ2-7 | TRBV9 | - | - | TGTGCCAGCGGCTTAGGCCTCACTAGCTCCTACGAGCAGTACTTC | CASGLGLTSSYEQYF
TRBJ1-1 | TRBV6-5 | - | - | TGTGCCAGCAGCCCCGAACCCGGTGCAGCTTTCTTT | CASSPEPGAAFF
TRBJ2-7 | TRBV7-2 | - | - | TGTGCCAGCAGCCCACGGACAGAAACCTACGAGCAGTACTTC | CASSPRTETYEQYF
TRBJ1-1 | TRBV6-6 | - | - | TGTGCCAGCAGTTACGGGGGGGCAAACACTGAAGCTTTCTTT | CASSYGGANTEAFF
TRBJ2-7 | TRBV7-9 | - | TRBD1 | TGTGCCAGCAGCCGAAGGGACAGGGTCAACGAGCAGTACTTC | CASSRRDRVNEQYF
TRBJ2-5 | TRBV13 | - | - | TGTGCCAGCAACACCAAGGCAGGGGTCCCGCAGACCCAGTACTTC | CASNTKAGVPQTQYF
TRBJ1-1 | TRBV29-1 | - | TRBD1 | TGCAGCGGGGTCCCGGGACAGGGCCCCCTTGCTGAAGCTTTCTTT | CSGVPGQGPLAEAFF
TRBJ1-4 | TRBV9 | - | TRBD1 | TGTGCCAGCGGACTCGGGACAGGGGGTCTTAATGAAAAACTGTTTTTT | CASGLGTGGLNEKLFF
TRBJ1-2 | TRBV7-9 | - | - | TGTGCCAGCAGCTCGCGGGCGGCTGATTATGGCTACACCTTC | CASSSRAADYGYTF
TRBJ2-3 | TRBV5-1 | - | TRBD1 | TGCGCCAGCAGCTCCGGACAGGGGGGGCGAGATACGCAGTATTTT | CASSSGQGGRDTQYF
TRBJ2-1 | TRBV6-7 | - | TRBD2 | TGTGCCAGCAGTTACCTAGCGGGAGGGGATTTGAATGAGCAGTTCTTC | CASSYLAGGDLNEQFF
TRBJ2-2 | TRBV7-9 | - | TRBD2 | TGTGCCAGCAGCTTCGCAGCGGGAGAAAACACCGGGGAGCTGTTTTTT | CASSFAAGENTGELFF
TRBJ2-7 | TRBV5-1 | - | TRBD2 | TGCGCCAGCAAATGGACTAGCGAGCCCTACGAGCAGTACTTC | CASKWTSEPYEQYF
TRBJ2-5 | TRBV7-9 | - | - | TGTTCCAGCAGCTTCTCGGGGGGCCGGGAGACCCAGTACTTC | CSSSFSGGRETQYF
TRBJ2-7 | TRBV11-2 | once | TRBD1 | TGTGCCAGCAGCTTAGGGACAGGATCCTACGAGCAGTACTTC | CASSLGTGSYEQYF
TRBJ1-5 | TRBV2 | - | TRBD1 | TGTGCCAGCAGCCTACAGGGGATTAATCAGCCCCAGCATTTT | CASSLQGINQPQHF
TRBJ2-1 | TRBV4-2 | - | - | TGTGCCAGCAGCCAAGCTAGAGGAGGATTGGATGAGCAGTTCTTC | CASSQARGGLDEQFF
TRBJ2-3 | TRBV7-8 | - | TRBD2 | TGTGCCAGCAGCTTACGGGCTAGCGGGAGAGGCACAGATACGCAGTATTTT | CASSLRASGRGTDTQYF
TRBJ2-7 | TRBV9 | - | TRBD2 | TGTGCCAGCAGCCAGGCTAGCGGTACGGGGGAGCAGTACTTC | CASSQASGTGEQYF
TRBJ2-3 | TRBV11-2 | - | - | TGTGCCAGCAGCTTAGGATATCGGTCTATCACAGATACGCAGTATTTT | CASSLGYRSITDTQYF
TRBJ2-3 | TRBV28 | - | TRBD2 | TGTGCCAGCAGTTTAGGGGCTAGCGGTATCACAGATACGCAGTATTTT | CASSLGASGITDTQYF
TRBJ2-1 | TRBV7-9 | - | - | TGTTCCAGCAGCTTACCCGGGATCTACAATGAGCAGTTCTTC | CSSSLPGIYNEQFF
TRBJ2-2 | TRBV15 | - | - | TGTGCCACCAGCAGAACCCTTGTAGACGGCGGGGCCGGGGAGCTGTTTTTT | CATSRTLVDGGAGELFF
TRBJ1-2 | TRBV5-4 | - | - | TGTGCCAGCAGCCTCGACGGGAACTATGGCTACACCTTC | CASSLDGNYGYTF
TRBJ2-5 | TRBV15 | once | - | TGTGCCACCAGCTACGCACGGCAAGAGACCCAGTACTTC | CATSYARQETQYF
TRBJ2-1 | TRBV10-3 | - | TRBD2 | TGTGCCATCAGCCCGGGACTAGCGGGAGATGAGCAGTTCTTC | CAISPGLAGDEQFF
TRBJ2-3 | TRBV20-1 | - | - | TGCAGTGGCAGGTTCACAGATACGCAGTATTTT | CSGRFTDTQYF
TRBJ1-2 | TRBV5-4 | - | - | TGTGCCAGCAGCAGCCGGGTTGACTATGGCTACACCTTC | CASSSRVDYGYTF
TRBJ2-3 | TRBV5-1 | - | TRBD1 | TGCGCCAGCAGCGGCCGGGACAGAGAAAGGGCTAGCACAGATACGCAGTATTTT | CASSGRDRERASTDTQYF
TRBJ1-1 | TRBV27 | - | - | TGTGCCAGCAGTTCTCATTTTGGGGGGGGCACTGAAGCTTTCTTT | CASSSHFGGGTEAFF
TRBJ2-3 | TRBV30 | - | TRBD2 | TGTGCCTCGATCCACAGGCTAGCGGGGTTCACAGGTACGCAGTATTTT | CASIHRLAGFTGTQYF
TRBJ2-3 | TRBV4-1 | - | - | TGCGCCAGCAGCCAAGTAACAGATACGCAGTATTTT | CASSQVTDTQYF
TRBJ2-3 | TRBV10-3 | - | TRBD2 | TGTGCCATCAGTGAGTTTGGACTAGCGTTAACAGATACGCAGTATTTT | CAISEFGLALTDTQYF
TRBJ2-5 | TRBV5-5 | - | TRBD1 | TGTGCCAGCAGCTTGATGGAGAGGGGGCTGGGGGAGCAGTACTTC | CASSLMERGLGEQYF
TRBJ2-1 | TRBV7-9 | - | TRBD2 | TGTTCCAGCAGCTTAGTTGGGACTAGCGTTCATGAGCAGTTCTTC | CSSSLVGTSVHEQFF
TRBJ2-3 | TRBV5-1 | once | - | TGCGCCAGCAGCTTGTATCCGGGGGCAGATACGCAGTATTTT | CASSLYPGADTQYF
TRBJ2-7 | TRBV28 | - | TRBD1 | TGTGCCAGCAGTTTAGGGACAGGACCCTACGAGCAGTACTTC | CASSLGTGPYEQYF
TRBJ1-5 | TRBV6-6 | few | - | TGTGCCAGCAACAAGGAGATGACAGGTCAGCCCCAGCATTTT | CASNKEMTGQPQHF
TRBJ2-7 | TRBV5-1 | - | - | TGCGCCAGCAGCTCCCGAACAGGGAACGACGAGCAGTACTTC | CASSSRTGNDEQYF
TRBJ1-2 | TRBV7-9 | - | TRBD1 | TGTGCCAGCAGCCCGCAATTTGGGACAGGGGGCTATCATGGCTACACCTTC | CASSPQFGTGGYHGYTF
TRBJ2-3 | TRBV6-5 | - | - | TGTGCCAGCAGTTGGAGGAGCAGGGGTAGCACAGATACGCAGTATTTT | CASSWRSRGSTDTQYF